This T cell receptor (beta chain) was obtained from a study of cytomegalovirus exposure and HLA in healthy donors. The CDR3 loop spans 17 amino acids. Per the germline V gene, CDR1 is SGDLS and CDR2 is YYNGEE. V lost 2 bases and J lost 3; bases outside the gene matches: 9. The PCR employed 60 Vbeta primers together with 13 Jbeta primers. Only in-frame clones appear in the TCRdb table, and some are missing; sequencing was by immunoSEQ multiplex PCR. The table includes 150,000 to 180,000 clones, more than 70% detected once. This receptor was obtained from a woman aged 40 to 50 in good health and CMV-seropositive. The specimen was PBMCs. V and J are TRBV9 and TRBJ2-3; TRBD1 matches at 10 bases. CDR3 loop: CASSVQGTGVGTDTQYF. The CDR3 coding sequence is TGTGCCAGCAGCGTCCAGGGGACAGGGGTTGGGACAGATACGCAGTATTTT.